This TCR beta chain was obtained from a study of blood T cell repertoires in COVID-19. Trimming at V came to 6 bases and at J to 2 bases, leaving 9 bases not matched to a gene. This CDR3 has 15 residues. CDR1 and CDR2 from the germline V gene are MRHNA and SNTAGT. Method: immunoSEQ multiplex PCR; TCRdb's copy keeps in-frame clones and lacks some. The sample comprises around 260,000 clones, 80% to 90% of which are singletons, and approximately 1.5% rests with the top ten. The specimen sequenced was peripheral blood. The chain links TRBV6-4 to TRBJ2-7; TRBD1 agrees at 8 bases. The clonotype originates from a woman aged 40 to 50 who had recovered from COVID-19. CDR3 coding DNA: TGTGCCAGCAGACGGACAGGACAGGGCCCCTACGAGCAGTACTTC. As protein: CASRRTGQGPYEQYF.